A single sample is the source of the 14 T cell receptor beta chains below, sequenced in a study of naive and memory T cell subsets. The beta constant-region primer was an equimolar mix of two oligonucleotides covering TRBC1 and TRBC2. TCRdb analysed the UMI-ligation and nested PCR reads with MiXCR anew, one entry per CDR3 protein. The sample has 70,000 to 95,000 distinct CDR3 sequences, 7% seen once; the top ten hold roughly 1.5%. Sequencing used central memory CD4+ T cells from blood. These receptors were obtained from a human donor in good health.

Comment on this clonotype: One base away lies a much larger clone, so this may be a sequencing read error. In this CDR3 the conserved last residue, phenylalanine or tryptophan, is missing, so a read error is likely. This chain uses TRBV6-2 or TRBV6-3 with TRBJ1-2; TRBD1 is a possible D gene (6 bases). The CDR3 has 14 amino acids. Germline CDR1 reads MNHEY; CDR2 reads SVGEGT. V was trimmed by 5 bases and J by 4 bases, leaving 14 bases between them. The CDR3 protein is CASSGSTGGYGYTL. CDR3 in DNA: TGTGCCAGCAGTGGCTCGACAGGCGGCTATGGCTACACCCTC.

Turning to this clonotype: The DNA is left out, because the CDR3 cannot be placed on it with certainty; the CDR3 is given as TCRdb lists it. The chain is built from TRBV6-1 and TRBJ2-5. The CDR3 length is 12 residues, termini included. The germline gives CDR1 MNHNS, CDR2 SASEGT. CDR3 residues: CASSSSWETQYF.

This chain uses TRBV20-1 with TRBJ1-1, with D unresolved. V shed 6 bases and J shed 3 bases, with 14 bases lying between them. The CDR3 loop spans 13 amino acids. CDR1 and CDR2 from the germline V gene are DFQATT and SNEGSKA (reference sequence). CDR3 sequence (DNA): TGCAGTGCCCCCTCCTTGGAGGACACTGAAGCTTTCTTT. Translated, it gives CSAPSLEDTEAFF.

Only a few counts were recorded for this clonotype. The gene calls are TRBV29-1 and TRBJ2-3; D is perhaps TRBD2 (6 bases). The V and J ends lost 5 bases and 5 bases respectively, with 11 bases between them. The CDR3 spans 12 residues. The germline gives CDR1 SQVTM, CDR2 ANQGSEA. DNA for the CDR3: TGCAGCGTTAATCTGGGACTAGATACGCAGTATTTT. This translates into CSVNLGLDTQYF.

This clonotype has ten or more counts. The rearrangement links TRBV20-1 to TRBJ2-3; perhaps TRBD1 as D (6 bases). CDR1 is DFQATT, CDR2 SNEGSKA, per germline (reference sequence). The CDR3 is made up of 15 amino acids. V lost 5 bases to trimming and J lost 1 base, with 16 bases between them. This CDR3 is CSAGNREVGTDTQYF. CDR3 nucleotide sequence: TGCAGTGCTGGAAACAGGGAAGTGGGCACAGATACGCAGTATTTT.

This clonotype appeared many times. The J gene is TRBJ2-2, the V gene TRBV5-1, with no clear D. CDR3 length: 16 amino acids. The germline V gene encodes CDR1 SGHRS and CDR2 YFSETQ. V was shortened by 3 bases and J by 5 bases, with 17 bases between the two germline ends. CDR3 nucleotide sequence: TGCGCCAGCAGCTCCGGGCTTCTACCCGGGACCGGGGAGCTGTTTTTT. This gives the protein CASSSGLLPGTGELFF.

The gene calls are TRBV5-8 and TRBJ2-3, with 7 bases that match TRBD1. After removal of 4 bases from V and 0 bases from J, the junction contained 8 bases not matched to a gene. Germline CDR1 SGHTS, CDR2 YDEGEE. This CDR3 region has 16 residues. CDR3 in DNA: TGTGCCAGCAGCCTCGGGACAGCAGAGAGCACAGATACGCAGTATTTT. This codes for CASSLGTAESTDTQYF. Complete variable domain (other parts from reference TRBV5-8 and TRBJ2-3): EAGVTQSPTHLIKTRGQQATLRCSPISGHTSVYWYQQALGLGLQFLLWYDEGEERNRGNFPPRFSGRQFPNYSSELNVNALELEDSALYLCASSLGTAESTDTQYFGPGTRLTVL.

In this sample, this clonotype turned up many times. The chain joins TRBV4-1 to TRBJ2-6; 7 bases map to TRBD1. The CDR3 runs 18 residues. CDR1 is MGHRA and CDR2 is YSYEKL in the germline V gene. V lost 0 bases and J lost 0; bases outside the gene matches: 5. CDR3 nucleotides: TGCGCCAGCAGCCAAGAACAGGGGACCAGCTCTGGGGCCAACGTCCTGACTTTC. It yields the protein CASSQEQGTSSGANVLTF.

This clonotype was recorded many times. This chain links TRBV12-3 or TRBV12-4 with TRBJ1-5; 7 positions match TRBD1. The CDR3 is made up of 14 amino acids. The ends lost 3 bases at V and 4 bases at J; junction bases unmatched: 3. The CDR3 spells CASSFGRGNQPQHF. CDR3 bases: TGTGCCAGCAGTTTCGGCAGGGGGAATCAGCCCCAGCATTTT.

This sequence joins TRBV13 and TRBJ2-1, with D possibly TRBD1 on 6 matching bases. The CDR3 spans 16 residues. V was trimmed by 3 bases and J by 6 bases, leaving 18 bases between them. CDR1 is PRHDT and CDR2 is FYEKMQ in the germline V gene (reference sequence). The CDR3 coding sequence is TGTGCCAGCAGCTTGCAACAGGGTTCCGGGCTCAATGAGCAGTTCTTC. It is translated as CASSLQQGSGLNEQFF.

This clonotype was counted many times. J is TRBJ1-1 and V is TRBV20-1, with D perhaps TRBD1 (5 bases). Germline loops: CDR1 DFQATT, CDR2 SNEGSKA (reference sequence). The CDR3 length is 12 residues. V was cut by 6 bases and J by 7 bases, with 15 bases left in between. The CDR3 spells CSAPDRTFEAFF. DNA of the CDR3: TGCAGTGCCCCTGACAGAACGTTTGAAGCTTTCTTT.

This clonotype came up a few times. The rearrangement uses TRBV13 and TRBJ2-3; D tentatively fits TRBD1 or TRBD2 (6 bases each). Trimming removed 3 bases from V and 1 base from J, with 14 bases in between. Germline-derived CDR1 and CDR2 are PRHDT and FYEKMQ (reference sequence). This CDR3 has 16 amino acids. This CDR3 reads CASSFFGGQRTDTQYF. As DNA, the CDR3 is TGTGCCAGCAGCTTTTTCGGGGGACAACGCACAGATACGCAGTATTTT.

The table lists this clonotype with a few counts. This chain links TRBV12-3 or TRBV12-4 with TRBJ2-5; D gene unclear. Trimming left V 4 bases short and J 4 bases short, with 13 bases between. This CDR3 has 14 residues. DNA for the CDR3: TGTGCCAGCAGTTCCCCTCCTCGCGGAGAGACCCAGTACTTC. It encodes CASSSPPRGETQYF.

This clonotype was recorded at least ten times. The chain has TRBV4-2 and TRBJ1-1; perhaps TRBD1 as D (5 bases). This CDR3 contains 14 residues. The V gene's germline CDR1 is LGHNA and CDR2 YNFKEQ. Between the trimmed V and J ends, which lost 0 bases and 7 bases, there was a span of 12 bases. The CDR3 bases are TGTGCCAGCAGCCAAGATCTGGGGGTGCATGAAGCTTTCTTT. The encoded protein is CASSQDLGVHEAFF.